The 28 T cell receptor beta chains reported below all come from one sample, sequenced in a study of T cells in localized non-small cell lung cancer. Sequencing was performed with immunoSEQ multiplex PCR; in TCRdb, only in-frame clones are kept and a portion is missing. The profile shows about 33,000 clones, 90% of them singletons. Sequenced material: peripheral blood, taken before any cancer treatment. The receptor set was obtained from a man between 40 and 70 years old with stage I lung adenocarcinoma.

The chain links TRBV6-6 to TRBJ1-3; perhaps TRBD1 as D (6 bases). The ends were cut back, 2 bases at V and 0 bases at J, with 11 bases in the middle. This CDR3 is 16 amino acids long. Per germline, CDR1 MNHNY and CDR2 SVGAGI (reference sequence). This chain's CDR3 is CASSYRTASSGNTIYF. CDR3 bases: TGTGCCAGCAGTTACAGGACAGCTAGCTCTGGAAACACCATATATTTT.

The J gene is TRBJ1-3, the V gene TRBV5-1; no firm D call. The CDR3 sequence is 14 residues long. CDR1 SGHRS and CDR2 YFSETQ come from the germline V gene. Trimming took 4 bases from V and 0 from J, leaving 8 bases between them. This CDR3 is CASSAGDSGNTIYF. CDR3 in DNA: TGCGCCAGCAGCGCAGGAGACTCTGGAAACACCATATATTTT. The whole variable domain, filled in from reference TRBV5-1 and TRBJ1-3, reads KAGVTQTPRYLIKTRGQQVTLSCSPISGHRSVSWYQQTPGQGLQFLFEYFSETQRNKGNFPGRFSGRQFSNSRSEMNVSTLELGDSALYLCASSAGDSGNTIYFGEGSWLTVV.

The gene calls are TRBV20-1 and TRBJ2-7; unclear D gene. There are 11 residues in the CDR3. V was trimmed by 7 bases and J by 3 bases, leaving 10 bases between them. Germline CDR1 reads DFQATT; CDR2 reads SNEGSKA (reference sequence). The CDR3 coding sequence is TGCAGTGTGAGGCAGGACTACGAGCAGTACTTC. Translated: CSVRQDYEQYF.

The CDR3 coding sequence is TGTGCCAGCTATAAGGCAACAGGTGCCACTGAAGCTTTCTTT. It encodes CASYKATGATEAFF. The rearrangement links TRBV7-8 to TRBJ1-1; D perhaps matches TRBD1 (5 bases). The CDR3 sequence is 14 residues long. V was pared by 8 bases and J by 4 bases, with 17 bases between. Germline assignment: CDR1 SGHVS and CDR2 FQNEAQ. Complete variable domain (other parts from reference TRBV7-8 and TRBJ1-1): GAGVSQSPRYKVAKRGQDVALRCDPISGHVSLFWYQQALGQGPEFLTYFQNEAQLDKSGLPSDRFFAERPEGSVSTLKIQRTQQEDSAVYLCASYKATGATEAFFGQGTRLTVV.

This clone appeared once. This chain uses TRBV5-1 with TRBJ1-2, with D unclear. The CDR3 is made up of 15 amino acids. Per germline, CDR1 SGHRS and CDR2 YFSETQ. With 0 bases removed from V and 2 bases from J, the gap between germline ends came to 11 bases. Written as DNA, the CDR3 is TGCGCCAGCAGCTTGGCTTTCGGGCAAAACTATGGCTACACCTTC. It is translated as CASSLAFGQNYGYTF.

The V and J genes are TRBV2 and TRBJ2-5, with TRBD2 as a possible D gene (6 bases). Trimming stripped 8 bases from V and 5 bases from J, with 6 bases between. Germline CDR1 is SNHLY and CDR2 is FYNNEI. The CDR3 is 10 residues long. CDR3 in amino acids: CASGGETQYF. The CDR3 DNA follows: TGTGCCAGCGGAGGGGAGACCCAGTACTTC.

V and J are TRBV6-1 and TRBJ1-1, with TRBD1 as a possible D gene (6 bases). Germline V gives CDR1 MNHNS, CDR2 SASEGT. V was cut by 2 bases and J by 1 base, with 8 bases left in between. The CDR3 consists of 14 residues. In DNA form, the CDR3 reads TGTGCCAGCAGTGAATGGGGACAGAACACTGAAGCTTTCTTT. It is translated as CASSEWGQNTEAFF.

The chain is built from TRBV30 and TRBJ2-1; possible D gene TRBD1, 6 bases. The CDR3 sequence is 14 residues long. Germline assignment: CDR1 GTSNPN and CDR2 SVGIG (reference sequence). Deletions cut 4 bases from V and 9 bases from J, with 19 bases between. The CDR3 reads CAWTRSNRVVEQFF. CDR3 DNA sequence: TGTGCCTGGACCAGATCGAACAGGGTGGTTGAGCAGTTCTTC.

This chain connects TRBV10-1 to TRBJ2-3, with 11 bases that match TRBD2. In germline, CDR1 is WNHNN, CDR2 SYGVQD (reference sequence). V was pared by 5 bases and J by 2 bases, with 6 bases of the junction left unmatched. The CDR3 is 16 residues long. The CDR3 sequence is CASSRNSGGATDTQYF. DNA for the CDR3: TGCGCCAGCAGTAGGAATAGCGGGGGGGCCACAGATACGCAGTATTTT.

This chain links TRBV9 with TRBJ1-2, with D possibly matching TRBD1 (5 bases). CDR3 length: 15 residues. The germline V gene has CDR1 SGDLS and CDR2 YYNGEE. The V end was cut by 3 bases, the J end by 4 bases, with 16 bases between. The CDR3 reads CASSAGGRTPYGYTF. The CDR3 DNA reads as TGTGCCAGCAGCGCGGGGGGACGGACCCCCTATGGCTACACCTTC.

The gene calls are TRBV9 and TRBJ2-3; no definite D call. From germline, CDR1 is SGDLS and CDR2 YYNGEE. The V and J ends lost 0 bases and 6 bases respectively, with 11 bases between them. This CDR3 comprises 14 residues. CDR3 region: CASSVGVGSDTQYF. The CDR3 coding sequence is TGTGCCAGCAGCGTAGGAGTCGGGTCGGATACGCAGTATTTT.

The chain uses TRBV12-5 and TRBJ1-3; D is unclear. The CDR3 totals 15 residues. With 8 bases removed from V and 4 bases from J, the gap between germline ends came to 18 bases. Germline CDR1 is LGHNT and CDR2 is FRNRAP. The CDR3 nucleotides are TGTGCTAGTTCATCAGCAGCTCTCGGAGGAAACACCATATATTTT. It is translated as CASSSAALGGNTIYF.

The genes are TRBV6-1 and TRBJ1-1, with unresolved D. Trimming took 5 bases from V and 4 from J, leaving 11 bases between them. The germline gives CDR1 MNHNS, CDR2 SASEGT. The CDR3 runs 13 residues. The CDR3: CASSSGGSTEAFF. CDR3 sequence (DNA): TGTGCCAGCAGTTCGGGCGGCTCCACTGAAGCTTTCTTT.

The chain has TRBV5-6 and TRBJ1-6; 8 bases align to TRBD1. Trimming at V came to 4 bases and at J to 10 bases, leaving 13 bases not matched to a gene. Germline values: CDR1 SGHDT, CDR2 YYEEEE. The CDR3 is made up of 16 amino acids. CDR3 residues: CASSLSAGTGGSPLHF. As DNA, the CDR3 is TGTGCCAGCAGCCTTTCCGCCGGGACAGGAGGATCACCCCTCCACTTT. Full variable domain (rest looked up from reference TRBV5-6 and TRBJ1-6): DAGVTQSPTHLIKTRGQQVTLRCSPKSGHDTVSWYQQALGQGPQFIFQYYEEEERQRGNFPDRFSGHQFPNYSSELNVNALLLGDSALYLCASSLSAGTGGSPLHFGNGTRLTVT.

The rearrangement uses TRBV30 and TRBJ1-4; D uncertain. This CDR3 contains 13 residues. CDR1 and CDR2 (germline): GTSNPN, SVGIG (reference sequence). V lost 5 bases, J lost 5 bases, and 12 bases lay in between. The CDR3 sequence is CAWEDPSNEKLFF. In DNA form, the CDR3 reads TGTGCCTGGGAAGATCCCAGCAATGAAAAACTGTTTTTT.

The chain combines TRBV2 with TRBJ1-1, with no clear D. From germline, CDR1 is SNHLY and CDR2 FYNNEI. The ends were cut back, 4 bases at V and 1 base at J, with 4 bases in the middle. The CDR3 length is 12 residues. The CDR3 bases are TGTGCCAGCAGTGCGCAGAACACTGAAGCTTTCTTT. This sequence encodes CASSAQNTEAFF. The full variable domain, rest sourced from reference TRBV2 and TRBJ1-1, is EPEVTQTPSHQVTQMGQEVILRCVPISNHLYFYWYRQILGQKVEFLVSFYNNEISEKSEIFDDQFSVERPDGSNFTLKIRSTKLEDSAMYFCASSAQNTEAFFGQGTRLTVV.

This chain links TRBV6-1 with TRBJ1-4, with a possible D match to TRBD1 (5 bases). The CDR3 runs to 13 residues. Germline values: CDR1 MNHNS, CDR2 SASEGT. The chain's CDR3 is CAGAVRGNEKLFF. The CDR3 bases are TGTGCGGGAGCGGTAAGGGGAAATGAAAAACTGTTTTTT.

The genes are TRBV19 and TRBJ1-5; D is undetermined. CDR3 length equals 15 residues. Germline values: CDR1 LNHDA, CDR2 SQIVND (reference sequence). With 0 bases removed from V and 4 bases from J, the gap between germline ends came to 10 bases. The CDR3, as DNA: TGTGCCAGTAGTATAGAACAAGGTCGGAATCAGCCCCAGCATTTT. Translation: CASSIEQGRNQPQHF. Combining the CDR3 with reference TRBV19 and TRBJ1-5 gives the whole variable domain DGGITQSPKYLFRKEGQNVTLSCEQNLNHDAMYWYRQDPGQGLRLIYYSQIVNDFQKGDIAEGYSVSREKKESFPLTVTSAQKNPTAFYLCASSIEQGRNQPQHFGDGTRLSIL.

The J gene is TRBJ2-5, the V gene TRBV11-2, with 9 bases aligning to TRBD1. The CDR3 runs to 15 residues. V gave up 3 bases and J gave up 1 base; unmatched junction bases: 3. Per the germline V gene, CDR1 is SGHAT and CDR2 is FQNNGV. The CDR3 sequence: CASSLGQGVQETQYF. CDR3 DNA sequence: TGTGCCAGCAGCTTGGGACAGGGTGTCCAAGAGACCCAGTACTTC.

The V and J genes are TRBV14 and TRBJ1-1, with D unresolved. Trimming removed 1 base from V and 5 bases from J, with 11 bases in between. Germline CDR1 and CDR2: SGHDN and FVKESK. CDR3 size: 14 residues. CDR3 sequence: CASSQVTGRTEAFF. The DNA of the CDR3 is TGTGCCAGCAGCCAAGTTACGGGTCGGACTGAAGCTTTCTTT.

The V gene is TRBV6-1, the J gene TRBJ2-3; the match to TRBD2 covers 8 bases. Trimming took 4 bases from V and 0 from J; bases not matched to a gene: 12. The CDR3 covers 18 residues. The germline V gene has CDR1 MNHNS and CDR2 SASEGT. CDR3 DNA sequence: TGTGCCAGCAGTGCCCGGTCCAGCGGGGGCCAGAGCACAGATACGCAGTATTTT. Its protein product is CASSARSSGGQSTDTQYF.

The gene calls are TRBV27 and TRBJ2-7; D possibly uses TRBD1 or TRBD2 (7 bases each). CDR3 length: 12 amino acids. Germline-derived CDR1 and CDR2 are MNHEY and SMNVEV (reference sequence). V shed 8 bases and J shed 4 bases, with 12 bases lying between them. The CDR3 bases are TGTGCCAGCGCTCAGGGGGGGTACGAGCAGTACTTC. Its protein is CASAQGGYEQYF.

This rearrangement joins TRBV5-6 to TRBJ2-3; tentatively, D is TRBD2 (5 bases). The V gene's germline CDR1 is SGHDT and CDR2 YYEEEE. The V gene lost 4 bases and the J gene lost 0 bases, with 15 bases spanning the gap. CDR3 length: 16 amino acids. The CDR3 bases are TGTGCCAGCAGCATGACCCGGGATACTAGCACAGATACGCAGTATTTT. Residues: CASSMTRDTSTDTQYF. The complete variable domain, with remaining parts taken from reference TRBV5-6 and TRBJ2-3, reads DAGVTQSPTHLIKTRGQQVTLRCSPKSGHDTVSWYQQALGQGPQFIFQYYEEEERQRGNFPDRFSGHQFPNYSSELNVNALLLGDSALYLCASSMTRDTSTDTQYFGPGTRLTVL.

The chain carries TRBV6-5 and TRBJ2-7; 8 bases are a match to TRBD2. After removal of 4 bases from V and 5 bases from J, the junction contained 7 bases not matched to a gene. This CDR3 contains 14 residues. Germline CDR1 is MNHEY and CDR2 is SVGAGI. The CDR3 is CASSSRTSLHEQYF. The CDR3 DNA reads as TGTGCCAGCAGTTCACGGACTAGCCTCCACGAGCAGTACTTC.

V is TRBV6-6 and J is TRBJ2-1, with D tentatively TRBD2 (5 bases). The CDR3 is 14 amino acids. Germline V gene sequence: CDR1 MNHNY, CDR2 SVGAGI (reference sequence). V was clipped by 3 bases and J by 10 bases, with 16 bases between them. The CDR3, as DNA: TGTGCCAGCAGTTATGGTCTAGCTCTTGGCGAGCAGTTCTTC. Protein product: CASSYGLALGEQFF.

With regard to this clone: The sample has other DNA sequences that encode this CDR3 too. This chain joins TRBV19 and TRBJ2-1, with 7 bases lining up with TRBD1. This CDR3 is built from 17 residues. The V gene end was trimmed by 3 bases and the J gene end by 1 base; junction bases not matched to a gene: 9. Germline V gene data show CDR1 as LNHDA and CDR2 as SQIVND (reference sequence). CDR3 region: CASSMIQAGGSYNEQFF. In nucleotides, the CDR3 is TGTGCCAGTAGTATGATCCAGGCAGGGGGTTCCTACAATGAGCAGTTCTTC.

Remarks on this clone: Other DNA sequences in this sample translate to the same CDR3. The chain recombines TRBV9 with TRBJ2-3; possibly TRBD2 for D (5 bases). V was shortened by 0 bases and J by 0 bases, with 5 bases between the two germline ends. The CDR3 is made up of 14 amino acids. CDR1 SGDLS and CDR2 YYNGEE come from the germline V gene. CDR3 sequence (DNA): TGTGCCAGCAGCGTAGCGGGGAGCACAGATACGCAGTATTTT. Residues: CASSVAGSTDTQYF.

This chain joins TRBV4-2 and TRBJ2-3; TRBD2 matches at 9 bases. The CDR3 is made up of 15 amino acids. Germline V gene lookup returns CDR1 LGHNA and CDR2 YNFKEQ. Unmatched junction bases numbered 5, after V lost 7 bases and J lost 0 bases. The CDR3 reads CASTPSGASTDTQYF. Here the CDR3 DNA reads TGTGCCAGCACGCCTAGCGGGGCGAGCACAGATACGCAGTATTTT.